The 10 T cell receptor beta chains presented below share a single source sample, sequenced in a study of T cell changes during pregnancy in multiple sclerosis. Here immunoSEQ multiplex PCR was the method, and the copy in TCRdb shows in-frame clones only, minus some. The sample records roughly 48,000 clones, 85% to 95% being singletons. Material: CD4+ T cells from peripheral blood mononuclear cells, obtained in the second trimester of pregnancy. These receptors were collected from a female donor in good health, enrolled as a control in a pregnancy study.

This clone was detected once. V and J are TRBV6-5 and TRBJ2-1; 7 positions match TRBD1. CDR3 length: 14 amino acids. Germline V gene sequence: CDR1 MNHEY, CDR2 SVGAGI. V dropped 4 bases and J dropped 4; count of bases not matched to a gene: 4. The CDR3 DNA reads as TGTGCCAGCAGTTGGTTGGGACAGTACAATGAGCAGTTCTTC. It encodes CASSWLGQYNEQFF.

This chain uses TRBV28 with TRBJ1-1; D is possibly TRBD1 (5 bases). The length of the CDR3 is 15 residues. V shed 6 bases and J shed 4 bases, with 18 bases lying between them. Germline CDR1 and CDR2: MDHEN and SYDVKM. For the CDR3, the DNA is TGTGCCAGCAGACCTTTTTACGGGGGGAGCACTGAAGCTTTCTTT. Amino acids: CASRPFYGGSTEAFF.

This rearrangement joins TRBV2 to TRBJ2-1; 12 nucleotides agree with TRBD1. Germline V gene data show CDR1 as SNHLY and CDR2 as FYNNEI. The V gene end was trimmed by 6 bases and the J gene end by 9 bases; junction bases not matched to a gene: 9. The CDR3 is 15 amino acids. CDR3 coding DNA: TGTGCCAGCAGCTACCGGGACAGGGGGCGTGGTGAGCAGTTCTTC. It translates to CASSYRDRGRGEQFF.

This clone was observed once. The chain carries TRBV27 and TRBJ1-2, with D perhaps TRBD1 (6 bases). CDR1 and CDR2 (germline): MNHEY, SMNVEV (reference sequence). V lost 5 bases, J lost 8 bases, and 18 bases lay in between. The CDR3 runs to 14 residues. The CDR3 sequence: CASSVLQGRGGYTF. In DNA, the CDR3 is TGTGCCAGCAGTGTCCTACAGGGAAGAGGAGGCTACACCTTC.

This clone has a single count. The chain links TRBV4-2 to TRBJ1-1; D is possibly TRBD1 (5 bases). This CDR3 has 14 residues. The V end lost 1 base, the J end lost 1 base, and 7 bases lay between the germline ends. The germline CDR1 and CDR2 sequences are LGHNA and YNFKEQ. The CDR3 DNA reads TGTGCCAGCAGCCAAGGGGGGGGGAACACTGAAGCTTTCTTT. This codes for CASSQGGGNTEAFF.

J is TRBJ1-2 and V is TRBV27; D might be TRBD1 (5 bases). CDR3 length equals 14 residues. Germline V gene data show CDR1 as MNHEY and CDR2 as SMNVEV (reference sequence). Trimming cost V 2 bases and J 4 bases, with 11 bases left between them. The CDR3 nucleotides read TGTGCCAGCAGTTTAAGCCAGGGTGGCTATGGCTACACCTTC. Its protein product is CASSLSQGGYGYTF.

This chain links TRBV5-4 with TRBJ1-6; the match to TRBD1 covers 9 bases. The CDR3 has 19 residues. J was trimmed by 0 bases and V by 4 bases; bases with no gene match: 11. The germline V gene has CDR1 SGHNT and CDR2 YYREEE (reference sequence). CDR3 amino acids: CASSSPGTGSGSYNSPLHF. CDR3 sequence (DNA): TGTGCCAGCAGCAGTCCCGGGACAGGGTCGGGCTCCTATAATTCACCCCTCCACTTT.

Turning to this clone: This may be a read error: a much more frequent sequence differs by one nucleotide. This chain joins TRBV7-2 and TRBJ2-7, with 11 bases aligning to TRBD2. This CDR3 has 15 amino acids. The germline V gene encodes CDR1 SGHTA and CDR2 FQGNSA. The CDR3 DNA reads as TGTGCCGGCAGCTTACCCGGGACTAGCGGTTACGAGCAGTACTTC. As protein: CAGSLPGTSGYEQYF.

The gene calls are TRBV7-8 and TRBJ2-7; 9 bases map to TRBD2. Germline V gives CDR1 SGHVS, CDR2 FQNEAQ. CDR3 length equals 17 residues. V gave up 4 bases and J gave up 3 bases; unmatched junction bases: 13. The CDR3 spells CASSSFNLSGGFYEQYF. In DNA, the CDR3 is TGTGCCAGCAGCTCGTTCAACCTAAGCGGGGGGTTCTACGAGCAGTACTTC.

The CDR3 sequence is CASSQGAVEQYF. The DNA for the CDR3 is TGCGCCAGCAGTCAAGGGGCCGTCGAGCAGTACTTC. The chain recombines TRBV5-1 with TRBJ2-7; D may be TRBD1 (5 bases). V was trimmed by 5 bases and J by 6 bases, leaving 12 bases between them. The CDR3 is 12 residues long. Germline V gene data show CDR1 as SGHRS and CDR2 as YFSETQ. Full variable domain (remainder filled in from reference TRBV5-1 and TRBJ2-7): KAGVTQTPRYLIKTRGQQVTLSCSPISGHRSVSWYQQTPGQGLQFLFEYFSETQRNKGNFPGRFSGRQFSNSRSEMNVSTLELGDSALYLCASSQGAVEQYFGPGTRLTVT.